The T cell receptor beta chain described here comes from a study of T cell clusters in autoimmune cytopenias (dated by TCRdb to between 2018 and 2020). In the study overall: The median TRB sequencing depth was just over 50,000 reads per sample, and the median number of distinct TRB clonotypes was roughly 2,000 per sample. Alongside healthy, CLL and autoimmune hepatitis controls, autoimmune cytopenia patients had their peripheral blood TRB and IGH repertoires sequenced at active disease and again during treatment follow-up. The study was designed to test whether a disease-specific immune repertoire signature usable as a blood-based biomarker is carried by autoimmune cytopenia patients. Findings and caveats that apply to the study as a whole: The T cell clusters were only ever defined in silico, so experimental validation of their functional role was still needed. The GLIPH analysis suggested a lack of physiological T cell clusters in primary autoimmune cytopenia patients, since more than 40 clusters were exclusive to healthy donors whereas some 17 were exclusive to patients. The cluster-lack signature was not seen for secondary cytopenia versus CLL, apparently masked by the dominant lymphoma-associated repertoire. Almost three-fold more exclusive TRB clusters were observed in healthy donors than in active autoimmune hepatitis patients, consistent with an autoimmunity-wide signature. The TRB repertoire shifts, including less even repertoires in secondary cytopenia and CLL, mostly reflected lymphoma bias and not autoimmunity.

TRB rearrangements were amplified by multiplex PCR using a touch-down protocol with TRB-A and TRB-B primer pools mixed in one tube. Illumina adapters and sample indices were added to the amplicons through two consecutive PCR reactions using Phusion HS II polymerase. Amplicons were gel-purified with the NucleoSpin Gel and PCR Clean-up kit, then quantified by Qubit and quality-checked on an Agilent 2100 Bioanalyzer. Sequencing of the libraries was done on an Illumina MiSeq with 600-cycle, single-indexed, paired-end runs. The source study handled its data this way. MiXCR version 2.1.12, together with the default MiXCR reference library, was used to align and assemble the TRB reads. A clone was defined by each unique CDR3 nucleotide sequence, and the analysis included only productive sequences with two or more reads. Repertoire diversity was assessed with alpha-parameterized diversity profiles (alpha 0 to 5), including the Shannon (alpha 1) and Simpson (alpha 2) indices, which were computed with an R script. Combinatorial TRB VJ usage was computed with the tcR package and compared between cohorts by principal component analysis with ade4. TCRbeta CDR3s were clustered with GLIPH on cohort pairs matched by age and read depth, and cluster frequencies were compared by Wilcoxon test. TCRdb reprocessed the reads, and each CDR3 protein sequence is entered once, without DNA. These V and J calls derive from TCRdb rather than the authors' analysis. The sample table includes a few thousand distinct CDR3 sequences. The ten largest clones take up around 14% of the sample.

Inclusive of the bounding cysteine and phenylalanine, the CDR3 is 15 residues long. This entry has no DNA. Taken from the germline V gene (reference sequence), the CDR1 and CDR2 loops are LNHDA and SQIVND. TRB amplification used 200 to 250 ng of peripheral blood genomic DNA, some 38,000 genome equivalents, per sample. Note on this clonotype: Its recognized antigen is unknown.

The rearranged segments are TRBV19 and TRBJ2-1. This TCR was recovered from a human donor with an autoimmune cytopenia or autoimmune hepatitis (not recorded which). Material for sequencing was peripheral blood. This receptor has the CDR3 CASSLWGRASNEQFF.